A single sample gave rise to the 15 T cell receptor beta chains below, sequenced in a study of blood T cells in healthy people across ages. Combining a sample-barcoded 5' primer with a J-beta primer mix, a second PCR ran for roughly 7 to 12 cycles. TCRdb analysed the 5' RACE reads with MiXCR anew, one entry per CDR3 protein. This table has 870,000 or so distinct CDR3 sequences, under 30% appearing once. Sequencing was performed on blood. The source of these receptors is a woman aged 80 or over in good health.

As concerns this clonotype: A clone one base away is much larger, so this may be a read error. The rearrangement links TRBV7-6 to TRBJ2-1, with unresolved D. TRBJ2-7 explains the end of the DNA better; the J call may be wrong. This CDR3 region has 13 residues. Germline loops: CDR1 SGHVS, CDR2 FNYEAQ. For the CDR3, the DNA is TGTGCCAGCAGCTTAGCTTTTTCCAATGAGCAGTACTTC. It is translated as CASSLAFSNEQYF.

CDR3 protein: CASSGTGTHLYGYTF. CDR3 coding DNA: TGTGCCAGCTCAGGGACAGGGACACATCTATATGGCTACACCTTC. This rearrangement joins TRBV18 to TRBJ1-2, with 9 bases that match TRBD1. The germline CDR1 and CDR2 sequences are KGHSH and LQKENI. V was pared by 5 bases and J by 5 bases, with 9 bases of the junction left unmatched. The CDR3 runs 15 residues.

With respect to this clonotype: A single base separates this from a much larger clone, so it may be a read error. The V call is TRBV29-1, the J call TRBJ2-1; D possibly matches TRBD1 or TRBD2 (6 bases each). Per germline, CDR1 SQVTM and CDR2 ANQGSEA. The CDR3 is 11 residues long. Trimming took 6 bases from V and 6 from J, leaving 9 bases between them. The CDR3 DNA sequence: TGCAGCGTGGGGGGCATCAATGAGCAGTTCTTC. This sequence encodes CSVGGINEQFF.

The chain couples TRBV20-1 to TRBJ1-1; D ambiguous. The CDR3 sequence is 12 residues long. Trimming left V 5 bases short and J 1 base short, with 8 bases between. From germline, CDR1 is DFQATT and CDR2 SNEGSKA (reference sequence). Here the CDR3 DNA reads TGCAGTGCTGGACTCCGGAACACTGAAGCTTTCTTT. Its protein product is CSAGLRNTEAFF.

This clonotype was seen a few times. This sequence joins TRBV11-2 and TRBJ1-1, with 7 bases lining up with TRBD1. The germline CDR1 and CDR2 sequences are SGHAT and FQNNGV. With 4 bases clipped from V and 6 bases from J, the junction kept 8 bases outside the gene matches. There are 14 residues in the CDR3. This CDR3 is CASSSTTGSAEAFF. The CDR3 DNA is TGTGCCAGCAGCTCAACGACAGGGAGCGCTGAAGCTTTCTTT.

This chain uses TRBV16 with TRBJ1-5; D might be TRBD1 (5 bases). Germline V gene sequence: CDR1 KGHSY, CDR2 FQNENV. CDR3 size: 15 residues. Trimming took off 0 bases at V and 5 bases at J, with 11 bases between the two ends. The CDR3 DNA follows: TGTGCCAGCAGCCAATCCGGTCAGGGTTATCAGCCCCAGCATTTT. This encodes CASSQSGQGYQPQHF.

This clonotype has only a few counts. This sequence joins TRBV28 and TRBJ1-6; 9 bases line up with TRBD1. This CDR3 comprises 16 residues. From germline, CDR1 is MDHEN and CDR2 SYDVKM. V trimming: 6 bases; J trimming: 9 bases; junction bases outside the gene matches: 12. The CDR3 bases are TGTGCCAGCAGCTTGGGGACAGGGATTCGTAGTTCACCCCTCCACTTT. This gives the protein CASSLGTGIRSSPLHF.

The chain is built from TRBV20-1 and TRBJ2-1; TRBD1 aligns across 8 bases. Germline V gene lookup returns CDR1 DFQATT and CDR2 SNEGSKA (reference sequence). The CDR3 sequence is 13 residues long. V trimming: 6 bases; J trimming: 6 bases; junction bases outside the gene matches: 7. CDR3 nucleotides: TGCAGTGCGGGTGGGCAGGGGGCCAATGAGCAGTTCTTC. Protein: CSAGGQGANEQFF.

The V call is TRBV28, the J call TRBJ2-1; TRBD1 is a possible D gene (5 bases). The germline V and J ends were trimmed by 8 bases and 8 bases, with 19 bases remaining between them. The CDR3 extends over 14 amino acids. The germline V gene has CDR1 MDHEN and CDR2 SYDVKM. The DNA for the CDR3 is TGTGCCAGCTTGGGCAGGGCTTCCGATGATGAGCAGTTCTTC. Translated: CASLGRASDDEQFF.

As regards this clonotype: Just one base apart from a much larger clone, this may be a read error. The V and J genes are TRBV3-1 and TRBJ2-5; maybe TRBD1 (5 bases). From germline, CDR1 is LGHDT and CDR2 YNNKEL (reference sequence). V was pared by 4 bases and J by 6 bases, with 24 bases between. The CDR3 length is 17 residues. CDR3 DNA: TGTGCCAGCAGCCGGGGCGACACTTTTAAGGGCAGTAAGACCCAGTACTTC. Protein product: CASSRGDTFKGSKTQYF.

Comment on this clonotype: A clone one base away is much larger, so this may be a read error. The chain combines TRBV20-1 with TRBJ1-2, with 9 bases lining up with TRBD1. V shed 5 bases, J shed 5 bases, and the junction held 12 bases outside the gene matches. CDR1 and CDR2 from the germline V gene are DFQATT and SNEGSKA (reference sequence). The CDR3 is 15 residues long. The CDR3, as DNA: TGCAGTGCTCCCTGGTCGAGACAGGGGGGATATGGCTACACCTTC. This encodes CSAPWSRQGGYGYTF.

There are many counts of this clonotype. The chain has TRBV20-1 and TRBJ2-1, with 15 positions matching TRBD2. The CDR3 sequence is 18 residues long. Germline V gene sequence: CDR1 DFQATT, CDR2 SNEGSKA (reference sequence). Trimming cost V 1 base and J 0 bases; bases outside gene matches: 4. CDR3 DNA sequence: TGCAGTGCTAGAGGAGGGACTAGCGGGGGGAGCTCCTACAATGAGCAGTTCTTC. Its translation is CSARGGTSGGSSYNEQFF.

This clonotype showed up just a few times. The rearrangement joins TRBV3-1 to TRBJ1-1, with D possibly TRBD1 on 6 matching bases. The germline V and J ends were trimmed by 4 bases and 0 bases, with 18 bases remaining between them. CDR1 and CDR2 from the germline V gene are LGHDT and YNNKEL (reference sequence). The CDR3 contains 17 residues. The CDR3 nucleotides read TGTGCCAGCAGCCTTTTTGGGGGCATTGGCGTGAACACTGAAGCTTTCTTT. Translated, it gives CASSLFGGIGVNTEAFF.

This clonotype has at least ten counts. The chain uses TRBV20-1 and TRBJ2-1, with 12 bases lining up with TRBD2. CDR3 length equals 15 residues. V shed 6 bases and J 1 base; nucleotides not matched to a gene: 4. The germline V gene has CDR1 DFQATT and CDR2 SNEGSKA (reference sequence). CDR3 in DNA: TGCAGTGCACCGACTAGCGGGGGTTCCTACAATGAGCAGTTCTTC. Translation: CSAPTSGGSYNEQFF.

This clonotype was counted many times. The chain combines TRBV5-1 with TRBJ2-3; 7 bases map to TRBD1. Germline loops: CDR1 SGHRS, CDR2 YFSETQ. The ends lost 7 bases at V and 1 base at J; junction bases unmatched: 3. CDR3 length: 13 amino acids. As DNA, the CDR3 is TGCGCCAGCGACAGGGACGGCACAGATACGCAGTATTTT. Translated, it gives CASDRDGTDTQYF.